These 27 T cell receptor beta chains were all obtained from the same sample, sequenced in a study of CD8+ T cells in alopecia areata. Sequencing templates came from extracted RNA that was reverse transcribed into cDNA. Method: immunoSEQ multiplex PCR; TCRdb's copy keeps in-frame clones and lacks some. The sample has 200,000 to 250,000 clones, over 60% seen once. Treatment of the sample: oral pan-JAK inhibitor, 5-10 mg twice daily. The source material was CD4+ T cells sorted from blood, sampled at week 4, from a patient treated with tofacitinib. The receptor set was obtained from a human donor with alopecia areata.

The chain carries TRBV7-2 and TRBJ2-2; 8 bases fit TRBD2. Germline CDR1 SGHTA, CDR2 FQGNSA. V lost 11 bases to trimming and J lost 2 bases; unmatched junction nucleotides: 7. This CDR3 has 14 residues. As DNA, the CDR3 is TGTGCCGGGGGGCTAGCGGGTAACACCGGGGAGCTGTTTTTT. Encoded protein: CAGGLAGNTGELFF.

The J gene is TRBJ2-1, the V gene TRBV2; 8 bases align to TRBD1. V dropped 6 bases and J dropped 6; count of bases not matched to a gene: 4. The V gene's germline CDR1 is SNHLY and CDR2 FYNNEI. This CDR3 is 13 amino acids long. CDR3 in amino acids: CASSGTGVNEQFF. For the CDR3, the DNA is TGTGCCAGCAGCGGGACAGGAGTCAATGAGCAGTTCTTC.

This chain uses TRBV5-1 with TRBJ2-5; D might be TRBD1 (5 bases). Trimming removed 2 bases at V and 5 bases at J, with 13 bases between. The CDR3 is made up of 14 amino acids. Per germline, CDR1 SGHRS and CDR2 YFSETQ. The CDR3 region is CASSFVRARETQYF. The CDR3 region has the DNA TGCGCCAGCAGCTTCGTCAGGGCAAGGGAGACCCAGTACTTC.

The chain uses TRBV2 and TRBJ2-1; possibly TRBD2 for D (6 bases). Germline values: CDR1 SNHLY, CDR2 FYNNEI. CDR3 size: 14 residues. Trimming cost V 6 bases and J 1 base, with 10 bases left between them. DNA for the CDR3: TGTGCCAGCAGGCCCCGGGGGTCCTACAATGAGCAGTTCTTC. It codes for CASRPRGSYNEQFF.

This clone appeared a few times. The chain uses TRBV7-9 and TRBJ2-5; D is unclear. Trimming pared 3 bases from V and 2 bases from J, leaving 7 bases between. CDR3 size: 13 residues. Germline V gene lookup returns CDR1 SEHNR and CDR2 FQNEAQ (reference sequence). The CDR3 sequence: CASSLNRQETQYF. The CDR3 DNA sequence: TGTGCCAGCAGCTTGAACCGGCAAGAGACCCAGTACTTC.

This clone occurred a few times. V gene TRBV25-1 combines with J gene TRBJ2-5; maybe TRBD1 (5 bases). The length of the CDR3 is 14 residues. V lost 3 bases and J 1 base, leaving 9 bases between the germline ends. CDR1 is MGHDK and CDR2 is SYGVNS in the germline V gene. CDR3 DNA: TGTGCCAGCAGTGATACAGGCACCCAAGAGACCCAGTACTTC. It specifies CASSDTGTQETQYF.

This chain joins TRBV9 and TRBJ2-3; D remains ambiguous. The germline CDR1 and CDR2 sequences are SGDLS and YYNGEE. This CDR3 is 15 amino acids long. The germline V and J ends were trimmed by 4 bases and 4 bases, with 16 bases remaining between them. The CDR3 region is CASSPQISPPDTQYF. The DNA for the CDR3 is TGTGCCAGCAGCCCCCAGATTAGTCCCCCAGATACGCAGTATTTT.

In this sample, this clone turned up a few times. V gene TRBV29-1 combines with J gene TRBJ2-1; perhaps TRBD2 as D (6 bases). Per the germline V gene, CDR1 is SQVTM and CDR2 is ANQGSEA. The V end lost 7 bases, the J end lost 6 bases, and 22 bases lay between the germline ends. The CDR3 is 15 amino acids. The CDR3 spells CSGRGGTGLGNEQFF. In DNA, the CDR3 is TGCAGCGGCCGAGGAGGGACGGGTTTGGGCAATGAGCAGTTCTTC.

The chain uses TRBV2 and TRBJ2-1; a weak D match, TRBD1 (5 bases). This CDR3 has 14 residues. The V end was cut by 10 bases, the J end by 6 bases, with 19 bases between. Germline values: CDR1 SNHLY, CDR2 FYNNEI. This CDR3 is CATEQESLGNEQFF. The CDR3 DNA sequence: TGTGCCACCGAACAGGAGTCTCTGGGCAATGAGCAGTTCTTC.

The chain combines TRBV6-6 with TRBJ1-5; 7 bases match TRBD1. V lost 3 bases, J lost 7 bases, and 6 bases stayed unmatched. This CDR3 has 14 residues. Germline CDR1 reads MNHNY; CDR2 reads SVGAGI (reference sequence). The CDR3 DNA sequence: TGTGCCAGCAGTTATTCTCCAGGGGGACAGCCCCAGCATTTT. It encodes CASSYSPGGQPQHF.

V is TRBV5-4 and J is TRBJ1-2; TRBD1 aligns across 10 bases. CDR3 length equals 12 residues. The germline CDR1 and CDR2 sequences are SGHNT and YYREEE (reference sequence). V was clipped by 4 bases and J by 7 bases; unmatched bases: 1. The CDR3 bases are TGTGCCAGCAGCCGGACAGGGGGTGGCTACACCTTC. It translates to CASSRTGGGYTF.

The J gene is TRBJ2-7, the V gene TRBV7-2; D is uncertain. V was shortened by 2 bases and J by 5 bases, with 10 bases between the two germline ends. This CDR3 region has 13 residues. Germline V lookup: CDR1 SGHTA, CDR2 FQGNSA. The CDR3: CASSLLLANEQYF. CDR3 in DNA: TGTGCCAGCAGCTTACTATTAGCTAACGAGCAGTACTTC.

This clone has a single count. J is TRBJ1-1 and V is TRBV6-6, with TRBD1 identical over 11 bases. The CDR3 is made up of 15 amino acids. Germline lookup yields CDR1 MNHNY and CDR2 SVGAGI (reference sequence). V gave up 10 bases and J gave up 4 bases; unmatched junction bases: 11. CDR3 nucleotide sequence: TGTGCCACCCGGACAGGGGGCTCTGTCGGCACTGAAGCTTTCTTT. Protein: CATRTGGSVGTEAFF.

This clone turned up a few times. The chain links TRBV5-1 to TRBJ2-7; the match to TRBD2 covers 7 bases. The trim removed 0 bases at V and 3 bases at J, leaving 6 bases unmatched. The CDR3 consists of 15 residues. Germline lookup yields CDR1 SGHRS and CDR2 YFSETQ. DNA of the CDR3: TGCGCCAGCAGCTTGGAGGTCGCGGGGGTCTACGAGCAGTACTTC. Protein sequence: CASSLEVAGVYEQYF.

V gene TRBV27 combines with J gene TRBJ2-1; 7 nucleotides align to TRBD1. Unmatched junction bases numbered 5, after V lost 7 bases and J lost 2 bases. This CDR3 comprises 14 residues. Germline values: CDR1 MNHEY, CDR2 SMNVEV (reference sequence). In DNA, the CDR3 is TGTGCCAGCACCTCGGGACAGACCTACAATGAGCAGTTCTTC. This translates into CASTSGQTYNEQFF.

The rearrangement joins TRBV7-2 to TRBJ2-1; D unresolved. Per the germline V gene, CDR1 is SGHTA and CDR2 is FQGNSA. Trimming took off 7 bases at V and 0 bases at J, with 7 bases between the two ends. The CDR3 covers 13 residues. For the CDR3, the DNA is TGTGCCAGCACCCCCCGCTCCTACAATGAGCAGTTCTTC. Amino acids: CASTPRSYNEQFF.

This clone has just one count. CDR3 amino acids: CARAEGALTGNTIYF. Written as DNA, the CDR3 is TGTGCCCGTGCTGAGGGGGCCCTGACTGGAAACACCATATATTTT. This chain connects TRBV30 to TRBJ1-3; 7 positions agree with TRBD1. V lost 8 bases and J lost 2; bases outside the gene matches: 12. This CDR3 comprises 15 residues. From germline, CDR1 is GTSNPN and CDR2 SVGIG (reference sequence).

The chain combines TRBV30 with TRBJ1-2; D remains ambiguous. Trimming shortened V by 5 bases and J by 8 bases, and 12 bases separated the two germline ends. The CDR3 sequence is 11 residues long. CDR1 is GTSNPN and CDR2 is SVGIG in the germline V gene (reference sequence). The CDR3 bases are TGTGCCTGGGCCCCAATCGGGGGCTACACCTTC. This codes for CAWAPIGGYTF.

The rearrangement links TRBV5-1 to TRBJ2-7; D is ambiguous. V lost 0 bases to trimming and J lost 6 bases, with 13 bases between them. CDR1 is SGHRS and CDR2 is YFSETQ in the germline V gene. The CDR3 contains 14 residues. The CDR3 nucleotides are TGCGCCAGCAGCTTGGCCGCTAAACCGGGCGAGCAGTACTTC. Translation gives CASSLAAKPGEQYF.

This clone was picked up one time. The chain recombines TRBV29-1 with TRBJ1-1; D is uncertain. Germline loops: CDR1 SQVTM, CDR2 ANQGSEA. The V and J ends lost 8 bases and 0 bases respectively, with 13 bases between them. This CDR3 has 13 amino acids. The CDR3 bases are TGCAGCCCCTCCAGGAACATGAACACTGAAGCTTTCTTT. Amino acids: CSPSRNMNTEAFF.

The CDR3 DNA is TGTGCCAGCAGCCTAAGACAGGGTGGCAATGAGCAGTTCTTC. It specifies CASSLRQGGNEQFF. The chain employs TRBV7-2 and TRBJ2-1; 7 nucleotides match TRBD1. Germline V lookup: CDR1 SGHTA, CDR2 FQGNSA. The CDR3 totals 14 residues. Trimming removed 5 bases from V and 6 bases from J; junction bases left unmatched: 7.

This clone was observed at least ten times. J is TRBJ1-3 and V is TRBV7-3, with D hard to call. The CDR3 covers 12 residues. The germline V and J ends were trimmed by 7 bases and 2 bases, with 6 bases remaining between them. Germline V gene sequence: CDR1 SGHTA, CDR2 FQGTGA. The CDR3 region has the DNA TGTGCCAGCACCTCCGCTGGAAACACCATATATTTT. Its protein product is CASTSAGNTIYF.

The V and J genes are TRBV6-1 and TRBJ2-7; TRBD2 might be the D (6 bases). The germline V gene encodes CDR1 MNHNS and CDR2 SASEGT. The CDR3 runs 15 residues. V lost 7 bases to trimming and J lost 2 bases, with 18 bases between them. As DNA, the CDR3 is TGTGCCAGCACTTCGGGACTGCTTACCGCCTACGAGCAGTACTTC. This translates into CASTSGLLTAYEQYF.

The CDR3 bases are TGTGCCAGCAGAGTAGCCGGGACAGGGGGCCATCGGGGAATGAACACTGAAGCTTTCTTT. Its translation: CASRVAGTGGHRGMNTEAFF. V gene TRBV27 combines with J gene TRBJ1-1; 12 nucleotides align to TRBD1. The J segment lost 0 bases and the V segment lost 6 bases, leaving 17 bases of the junction unmatched. This CDR3 has 20 residues. Germline V CDR1 and CDR2: MNHEY, SMNVEV (reference sequence).

This clone was counted between two and nine times. In the same sample, other DNA sequences code for this CDR3. Here the CDR3 reads CASSERYEQYF. The CDR3 coding sequence is TGTGCCAGCAGTGAGAGGTACGAGCAGTACTTC. The chain carries TRBV2 and TRBJ2-7; D unresolved. Looked up from germline, CDR1 is SNHLY and CDR2 is FYNNEI. V was cut by 3 bases and J by 4 bases, with 4 bases left in between. This CDR3 spans 11 amino acids.

This clone was picked up one time. The chain employs TRBV29-1 and TRBJ1-2; D unresolved. V was shortened by 6 bases and J by 6 bases, with 8 bases between the two germline ends. The CDR3 runs 10 residues. CDR1 and CDR2 (germline): SQVTM, ANQGSEA. The CDR3 sequence: CSVSEDGYTF. The CDR3 region has the DNA TGCAGCGTCTCGGAGGATGGCTACACCTTC.

The J gene is TRBJ1-1, the V gene TRBV5-6, with D possibly matching TRBD1 (6 bases). The germline V gene has CDR1 SGHDT and CDR2 YYEEEE. CDR3 length: 16 residues. Trimming took 4 bases from V and 5 from J, leaving 21 bases between them. The CDR3: CASSLRDTRTRTEAFF. The CDR3 DNA follows: TGTGCCAGCAGCCTCCGGGACACCAGAACGAGGACTGAAGCTTTCTTT.